This is a list of T cell receptor beta chains from one sample in a study of blood T cell repertoires in COVID-19. Data came from immunoSEQ multiplex PCR; TCRdb stores just in-frame clones and leaves some out. Of about 400,000 clones listed, 85% to 90% are singletons. Sequencing was performed on peripheral blood. The receptors here all came from a human donor in a cohort sampled during active COVID-19. Each CDR3 is given without its conserved first and last residue. D genes are given only for firm matches.

len	d_gene	v_gene	j_gene	CDR3aa
12	NA	TRBV2	TRBJ1-1	ASSDELWRTEAF
10	NA	TRBV12-3/TRBV12-4	TRBJ2-1	ASSSDINEQF
11	NA	TRBV11-2	TRBJ1-4	ASSLVSGEKLF
14	NA	TRBV11-2	TRBJ2-3	ASSLDRDWGEGRKD
12	NA	TRBV5-6	TRBJ1-5	ASSLGREDQPQH
11	NA	TRBV30	TRBJ1-1	AWAPQGDTEAF
13	TRBD1	TRBV23-1	TRBJ1-5	ASSAGQGADQPQH
13	NA	TRBV30	TRBJ2-1	AWRQTGADYNEQF
15	TRBD2	TRBV5-1	TRBJ2-7	ASSQGTSGRSSNEQY
11	TRBD2	TRBV29-1	TRBJ2-1	SVVFTSGRIQF
14	TRBD2	TRBV5-1	TRBJ2-7	ASSLGLAGEVYEQY